The clone carrying this T cell receptor beta chain turned up a few times. Its specificity is not known. The CDR3 loop spans 14 amino acids. With V trimmed by 6 bases and J by 4 bases, 6 bases remained unmatched. These data are taken from a study of response to subunit inactivated influenza vaccine. The study's findings and limits: Authors suggested few new T cells are recruited by each seasonal influenza vaccination.

TCRdb reanalysed the RT-PCR reads using MiXCR and keeps one entry per CDR3 protein. Among some 500,000 distinct CDR3 sequences listed, roughly 23% were seen once. The clonotype was recovered from a man in his fifties who received an inactivated influenza vaccine. This specimen was CD4+ T cells sorted from PBMCs, taken less than 6 days after vaccination. This chain links TRBV12-3 or TRBV12-4 with TRBJ2-3, with 8 bases fitting TRBD1. The DNA of the CDR3 is TGTGCCAGCAGGCTGACAGGGGCACCAGATACGCAGTATTTT. Its translation: CASRLTGAPDTQYF.